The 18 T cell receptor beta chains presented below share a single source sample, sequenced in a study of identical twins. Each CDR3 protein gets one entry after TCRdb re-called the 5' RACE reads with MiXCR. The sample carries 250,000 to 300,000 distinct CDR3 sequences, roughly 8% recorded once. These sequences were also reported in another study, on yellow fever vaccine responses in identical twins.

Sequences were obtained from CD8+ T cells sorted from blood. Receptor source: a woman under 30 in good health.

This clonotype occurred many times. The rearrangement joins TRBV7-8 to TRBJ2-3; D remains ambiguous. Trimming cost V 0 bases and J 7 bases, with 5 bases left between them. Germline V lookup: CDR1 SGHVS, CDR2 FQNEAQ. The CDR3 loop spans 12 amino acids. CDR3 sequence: CASSLATNTQYF. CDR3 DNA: TGTGCCAGCAGCTTAGCGACGAATACGCAGTATTTT. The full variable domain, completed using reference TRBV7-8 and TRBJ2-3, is GAGVSQSPRYKVAKRGQDVALRCDPISGHVSLFWYQQALGQGPEFLTYFQNEAQLDKSGLPSDRFFAERPEGSVSTLKIQRTQQEDSAVYLCASSLATNTQYFGPGTRLTVL.

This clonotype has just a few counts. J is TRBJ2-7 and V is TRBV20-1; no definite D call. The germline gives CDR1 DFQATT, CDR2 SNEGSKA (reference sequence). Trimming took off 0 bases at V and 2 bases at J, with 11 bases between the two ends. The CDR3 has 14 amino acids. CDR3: CSARDWRATYEQYF. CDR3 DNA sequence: TGCAGTGCTAGAGATTGGCGCGCGACCTACGAGCAGTACTTC.

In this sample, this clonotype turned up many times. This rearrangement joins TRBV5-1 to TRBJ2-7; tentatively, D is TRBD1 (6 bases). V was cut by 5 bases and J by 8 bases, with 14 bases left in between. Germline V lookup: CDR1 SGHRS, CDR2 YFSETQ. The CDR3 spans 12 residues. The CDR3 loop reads CASSLHRDKQYF. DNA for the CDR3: TGCGCCAGCAGTCTTCACCGGGACAAGCAGTACTTC.

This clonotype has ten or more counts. The CDR3 region has the DNA TGTGCCAGCAGTTTTATCTCGGTTGGGGAGACCCAGTACTTC. This gives the protein CASSFISVGETQYF. V and J are TRBV28 and TRBJ2-5; unclear D gene. In germline, CDR1 is MDHEN, CDR2 SYDVKM. This CDR3 has 14 amino acids. The germline V and J ends were trimmed by 3 bases and 5 bases, with 13 bases remaining between them.

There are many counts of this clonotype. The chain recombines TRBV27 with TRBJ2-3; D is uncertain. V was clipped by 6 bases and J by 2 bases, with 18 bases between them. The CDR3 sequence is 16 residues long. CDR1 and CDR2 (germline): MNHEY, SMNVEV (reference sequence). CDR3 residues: CASSPLRGVDTDTQYF. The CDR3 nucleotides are TGTGCCAGCAGCCCCCTCCGAGGCGTGGACACAGATACGCAGTATTTT.

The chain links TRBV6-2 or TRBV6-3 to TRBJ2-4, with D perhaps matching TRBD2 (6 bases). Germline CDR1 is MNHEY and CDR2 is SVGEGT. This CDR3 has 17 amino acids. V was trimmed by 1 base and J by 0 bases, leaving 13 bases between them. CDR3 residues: CASSYWEEVLAKNIQYF. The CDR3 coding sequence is TGTGCCAGCAGTTACTGGGAGGAGGTTCTAGCCAAAAACATTCAGTACTTC.

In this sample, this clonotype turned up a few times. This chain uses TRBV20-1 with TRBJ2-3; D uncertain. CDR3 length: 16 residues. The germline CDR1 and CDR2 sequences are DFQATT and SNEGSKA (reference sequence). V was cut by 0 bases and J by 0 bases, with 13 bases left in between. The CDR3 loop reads CSARDPRLSSTDTQYF. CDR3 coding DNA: TGCAGTGCTAGAGATCCGAGACTGTCTAGCACAGATACGCAGTATTTT.

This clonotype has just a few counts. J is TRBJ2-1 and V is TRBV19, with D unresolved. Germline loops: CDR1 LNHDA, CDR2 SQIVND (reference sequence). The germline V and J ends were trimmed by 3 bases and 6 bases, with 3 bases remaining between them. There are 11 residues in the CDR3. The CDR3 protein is CASSMFNEQFF. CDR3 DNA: TGTGCCAGTAGTATGTTCAATGAGCAGTTCTTC.

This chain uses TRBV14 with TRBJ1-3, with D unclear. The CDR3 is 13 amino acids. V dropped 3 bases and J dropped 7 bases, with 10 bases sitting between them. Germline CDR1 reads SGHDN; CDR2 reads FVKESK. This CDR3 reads CASSQGSRNTIYF. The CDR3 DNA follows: TGTGCCAGCAGCCAGGGATCCCGGAACACCATATATTTT.

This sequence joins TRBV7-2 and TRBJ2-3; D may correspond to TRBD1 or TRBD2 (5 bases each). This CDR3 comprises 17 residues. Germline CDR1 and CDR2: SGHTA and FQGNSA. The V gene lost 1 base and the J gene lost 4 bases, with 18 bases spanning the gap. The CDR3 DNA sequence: TGTGCCAGCAGCTTAGGGCCAGTAGCGAGGGGCGCAGATACGCAGTATTTT. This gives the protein CASSLGPVARGADTQYF.

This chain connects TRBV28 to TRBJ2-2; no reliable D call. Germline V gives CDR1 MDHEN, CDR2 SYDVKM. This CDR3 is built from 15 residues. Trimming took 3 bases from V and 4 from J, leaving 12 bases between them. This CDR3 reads CASSLFTGFTGELFF. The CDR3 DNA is TGTGCCAGCAGTTTGTTCACGGGTTTCACCGGGGAGCTGTTTTTT.

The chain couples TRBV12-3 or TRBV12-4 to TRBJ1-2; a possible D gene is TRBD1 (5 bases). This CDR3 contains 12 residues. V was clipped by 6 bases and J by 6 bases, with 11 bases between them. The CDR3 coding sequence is TGTGCCAGCAGGGCGGCAGGGCATGGCTACACCTTC. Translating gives CASRAAGHGYTF.

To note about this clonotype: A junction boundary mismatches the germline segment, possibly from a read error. CDR3 bases: TGTGCCAGCAGCGGACTAGAGGGAGCTGCCACTGAAGTTTTCTTT. Translating it yields CASSGLEGAATEVFF. The V gene is TRBV7-8, the J gene TRBJ1-1; D ambiguous. Germline CDR1 and CDR2: SGHVS and FQNEAQ. This CDR3 has 15 residues.

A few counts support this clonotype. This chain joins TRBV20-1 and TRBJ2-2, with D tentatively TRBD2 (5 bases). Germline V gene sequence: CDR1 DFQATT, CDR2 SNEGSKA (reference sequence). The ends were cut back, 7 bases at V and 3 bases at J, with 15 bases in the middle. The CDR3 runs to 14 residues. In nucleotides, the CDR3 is TGCAGTGTGAAAGGAGCGAGGGACACCGGGGAGCTGTTTTTT. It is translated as CSVKGARDTGELFF.

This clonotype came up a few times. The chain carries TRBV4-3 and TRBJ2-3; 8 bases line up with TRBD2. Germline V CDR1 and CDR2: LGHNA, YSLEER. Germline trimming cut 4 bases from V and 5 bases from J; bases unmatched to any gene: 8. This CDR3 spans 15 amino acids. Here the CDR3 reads CASSPTGLAGDTQYF. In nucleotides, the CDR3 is TGCGCCAGCAGCCCCACTGGGCTAGCGGGAGATACGCAGTATTTT.

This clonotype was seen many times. CDR3 nucleotides: TGCGCCAGCAGCCAAGGGCCCAGGGATGGGGCCAACGTCCTGACTTTC. This encodes CASSQGPRDGANVLTF. The chain recombines TRBV4-3 with TRBJ2-6, with D possibly TRBD1 on 5 matching bases. Trimming stripped 1 base from V and 3 bases from J, with 10 bases between. The CDR3 covers 16 residues. The germline CDR1 and CDR2 sequences are LGHNA and YSLEER.

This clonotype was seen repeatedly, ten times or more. CDR3 sequence: CASSQVSSGSAKNIQYF. The CDR3 nucleotides are TGCGCCAGCAGCCAAGTAAGCAGCGGGAGTGCCAAAAACATTCAGTACTTC. This chain uses TRBV4-3 with TRBJ2-4, with 8 positions matching TRBD2. Germline CDR1 is LGHNA and CDR2 is YSLEER. The CDR3 covers 17 residues. Germline trimming cut 1 base from V and 1 base from J; bases unmatched to any gene: 6.

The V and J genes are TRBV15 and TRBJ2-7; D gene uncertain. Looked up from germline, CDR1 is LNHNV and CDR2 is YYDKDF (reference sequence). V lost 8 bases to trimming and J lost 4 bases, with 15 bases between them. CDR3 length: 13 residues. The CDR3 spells CATRSGHEYEQYF. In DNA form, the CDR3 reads TGTGCCACCCGCTCAGGTCACGAGTACGAGCAGTACTTC.